This TCR beta chain was observed in a study of blood T cell repertoires in COVID-19. Recruitment covered about 25 US areas and drew participants whose ages spanned roughly 18 to 95 years. Within 2 weeks of study entry, exposed participants had contacted a PCR-confirmed or clinician-diagnosed COVID-19 case. Clones were read by immunoSEQ multiplex PCR, and TCRdb kept only the in-frame ones, dropping some. The sample has around 220,000 clones, around 90% seen once. Germline-derived CDR1 and CDR2 are SNHLY and FYNNEI. The CDR3 is 15 residues long. The V segment lost 5 bases and the J segment 7 bases; nucleotides outside the gene matches: 8.

Sequenced material: PBMCs or T cells enriched from blood (not recorded which). The chain carries TRBV2 and TRBJ2-2; 9 bases are shared with TRBD1. The receptor was isolated from a young man who had been exposed to COVID-19. CDR3 sequence reads: CASSRQGVYVGELFF. The CDR3 coding sequence is TGTGCCAGCAGTCGACAGGGGGTTTATGTCGGGGAGCTGTTTTTT.